The text below deals with one TCR beta chain. This sample stems from a study of regulatory T cells in long-lasting Graves disease. The V gene's germline CDR1 is LNHDA and CDR2 SQIVND (reference sequence). The CDR3 has 16 amino acids. Germline trimming cut 0 bases from V and 2 bases from J; bases unmatched to any gene: 3. Combining iRepertoire HTBI primers with Arm-PCR of CDR3 regions, the authors built TCR beta libraries. In TCRdb, the multiplex PCR reads were re-called with MiXCR into one record per CDR3 protein. The sample shows 550,000 to 650,000 distinct CDR3 sequences, approximately 16% of them seen only once. Time point: newly diagnosed GD, antithyroid drugs for less than 3 months. The TCR library was made from RNA extracted from PBMCs. This same sample was also taken into another study, of T cells in Graves' hyperthyroidism and ophthalmopathy.

Specimen: peripheral blood mononuclear cells (PBMCs), collected at new diagnosis, from a patient treated with antithyroid drugs. The chain carries TRBV19 and TRBJ2-1; 8 bases map to TRBD2. The sequence came from a man younger than 35 with Graves disease. In DNA form, the CDR3 reads TGTGCCAGTAGTATAGAAGGTAGCGGGACCTACAATGAGCAGTTCTTC. Translation: CASSIEGSGTYNEQFF.